Listed below are T cell receptor beta chains from one sample, sequenced in a study of CD8+ T cells in alopecia areata. TCRdb's table, derived via immunoSEQ multiplex PCR, lists solely in-frame clones and lacks some. The table records about 210,000 clones, less than 75% of them present only once. Sample: CD4+ T cells sorted from blood, taken at week 4, from a patient treated with tofacitinib. The receptors were gathered from a human donor with alopecia areata. The CDR3 runs from the conserved cysteine through the conserved F or W. Each record gives: D gene, J gene, clone size, V gene, CDR3 DNA, CDR3 protein. A D gene is named only where the DNA matches it firmly. Size values are once, few and many counts, or a class for expanded clones, and some rows have none.

-,TRBJ2-1,-,TRBV7-9,TGTGCCAGCAGCCCCGGGGGCATCGGGCAGTTCTTC,CASSPGGIGQFF
-,TRBJ1-5,once,TRBV29-1,TGCAGCGTCCCTCGGGGGGACCTAAATCAGCCCCAGCATTTT,CSVPRGDLNQPQHF
-,TRBJ1-5,few,TRBV30,TGTGCCTGGAATCGGGATAGCAATCAGCCCCAGCATTTT,CAWNRDSNQPQHF
TRBD1,TRBJ1-1,-,TRBV13,TGTGCCAGCAGTTACGGACAGGGAAAAGCTTTCTTT,CASSYGQGKAFF
TRBD1,TRBJ1-2,-,TRBV19,TGTGCCAGTAGTACTTCGACAGGGGGTTTAGGGTATGGCTACACCTTC,CASSTSTGGLGYGYTF
TRBD1,TRBJ1-4,-,TRBV29-1,TGCAGCGGGACAGGGTCCGGTAATGAAAAACTGTTTTTT,CSGTGSGNEKLFF
-,TRBJ2-5,-,TRBV28,TGTGCCAGCGGGGCGGGCCCCCAAGAGACCCAGTACTTC,CASGAGPQETQYF
-,TRBJ2-2,-,TRBV25-1,TGTGCCAGCAGTGGTAAAGGAAGCGCGAACACCGGGGAGCTGTTTTTT,CASSGKGSANTGELFF
-,TRBJ2-6,-,TRBV30,TGTGCCTGGGGGCCCGGGGCCAACGTCCTGACTTTC,CAWGPGANVLTF
TRBD1,TRBJ1-2,-,TRBV7-9,TGTGCCAGCAGCGTCGCGACAGGGGGCGGCTACACCTTC,CASSVATGGGYTF
-,TRBJ1-1,many,TRBV4-1,TGCGCCAGCAGCCAAGATTGGGAACTGAGGCTCGAAGCTTTCTTT,CASSQDWELRLEAFF
-,TRBJ2-1,-,TRBV7-2,TGTGCCAGCACCGGGTCTGTTCAGAATGAGCAGTTCTTC,CASTGSVQNEQFF
-,TRBJ1-1,-,TRBV2,TGTGCCAGCAGTTCAGCGGGCGGGGACACTGAAGCTTTCTTT,CASSSAGGDTEAFF
-,TRBJ1-1,once,TRBV5-6,TGTGCCAGCAGCTTGGGACAGGTTATGAACACTGAAGCTTTCTTT,CASSLGQVMNTEAFF
-,TRBJ1-3,-,TRBV25-1,TGTGCCAGCAGTGAATCTAGGACAAACTCTGGAAACACCATATATTTT,CASSESRTNSGNTIYF
TRBD2,TRBJ2-5,-,TRBV4-3,TGCGCCAGCAGCCAAGGGAAGACTAGCGGGGGGGTCCAAGAGACCCAGTACTTC,CASSQGKTSGGVQETQYF
TRBD2,TRBJ2-1,-,TRBV5-4,TGTGCCAGCAGCCCCCTAGCGGGGGAGATCAATGAGCAGTTCTTC,CASSPLAGEINEQFF
TRBD2,TRBJ2-3,-,TRBV7-9,TGTGCCAGCAGCTTAGTGGCACTAGCGGCTAGCACAGATACGCAGTATTTT,CASSLVALAASTDTQYF
TRBD1,TRBJ1-2,-,TRBV30,TGTGCCTGGAGTCGGGACAGGGGATCCGGCTACACCTTC,CAWSRDRGSGYTF
-,TRBJ2-7,once,TRBV7-9,TGTGCCACCGGGGCCCGTGGGCGGCAGGACAGCGAGCAGTACTTC,CATGARGRQDSEQYF
TRBD1,TRBJ2-7,few,TRBV28,TGTGCCAGCAGTTTAAGGGACAGGAAAACCTACGAGCAGTACTTC,CASSLRDRKTYEQYF
-,TRBJ2-1,-,TRBV6-5,TGTGCCAGCAGTTACGGGTTAGCGGTCTACAATGAGCAGTTCTTC,CASSYGLAVYNEQFF
-,TRBJ1-2,-,TRBV19,TGTGCCAGTACTTGGGCCCAAGCCTATGGCTACACCTTC,CASTWAQAYGYTF
-,TRBJ1-2,-,TRBV29-1,TGCAGCGTCTACCGCGGACGGTTATCTACACCGGATGGCTACACCTTC,CSVYRGRLSTPDGYTF
-,TRBJ2-3,-,TRBV9,TGTGCCAGCAGCGTAGGTCCCCGACGGAGCACAGATACGCAGTATTTT,CASSVGPRRSTDTQYF
TRBD1,TRBJ2-5,-,TRBV6-5,TGTGCCAGCAGTCATACGACAGGGGGCGCGGAGACCCAGTACTTC,CASSHTTGGAETQYF
-,TRBJ1-4,few,TRBV25-1,TGTGCCAGACAGCCGTCGAGCCTAGAAAAACTGTTTTTT,CARQPSSLEKLFF
TRBD2,TRBJ2-7,-,TRBV7-3,TGTGCCAGCAGCTTAGGGGGGACTAGCGTGGAGCAGTACTTC,CASSLGGTSVEQYF
-,TRBJ1-1,-,TRBV9,TGTGCCAGCAGCGTAGTTACAGGGTCGACTGAAGCTTTCTTT,CASSVVTGSTEAFF
-,TRBJ1-1,-,TRBV29-1,TGCAGCGTTGTTAAGCGAAGTGAAGCTTTCTTT,CSVVKRSEAFF
TRBD2,TRBJ2-1,-,TRBV29-1,TGCAGCGTTGTACCTAGCGGGGGGGTCAATGAGCAGTTCTTC,CSVVPSGGVNEQFF
-,TRBJ1-4,-,TRBV9,TGTGCCAGCAGCCAATTGACAGAACCCAATGAAAAACTGTTTTTT,CASSQLTEPNEKLFF
-,TRBJ2-6,-,TRBV29-1,TGCAGCGTTGCCGTACGCGGGGGGGCCAACGTCCTGACTTTC,CSVAVRGGANVLTF
-,TRBJ1-2,-,TRBV6-5,TGTGCCAGCACCACGAAAGGCTGGGGGGCCGGTGGCTACACCTTC,CASTTKGWGAGGYTF
-,TRBJ1-6,-,TRBV9,TGTGCCAGCAGCGCCCAGCGGGTTAATTCACCCCTCCACTTT,CASSAQRVNSPLHF
-,TRBJ2-3,few,TRBV4-3,TGCGCCAGCAGCCAAGAATATGGCGGAAACACAGATACGCAGTATTTT,CASSQEYGGNTDTQYF
TRBD2,TRBJ2-7,-,TRBV7-9,TGTGCCAGCAGCTACGCGCTAGCGGGGGGACACGAGCAGTACTTC,CASSYALAGGHEQYF
TRBD1,TRBJ2-3,-,TRBV9,TGTGCCAGCAGCGTAGAGGGGGCCGGCACAGATACGCAGTATTTT,CASSVEGAGTDTQYF
TRBD2,TRBJ2-7,-,TRBV29-1,TGCAGTGCCGGGGGGTTTTCCTACGAGCAGTACTTC,CSAGGFSYEQYF
-,TRBJ1-6,-,TRBV23-1,TGCGCCAGCAGTCAACCTATCCCCCTTGAACCAGGGCCCAATTCACCCCTCCACTTT,CASSQPIPLEPGPNSPLHF
-,TRBJ2-1,many,TRBV28,TGTGCCAGCAGTTTATCGGGCGGGGCGAGGTTGAATGAGCAGTTCTTC,CASSLSGGARLNEQFF